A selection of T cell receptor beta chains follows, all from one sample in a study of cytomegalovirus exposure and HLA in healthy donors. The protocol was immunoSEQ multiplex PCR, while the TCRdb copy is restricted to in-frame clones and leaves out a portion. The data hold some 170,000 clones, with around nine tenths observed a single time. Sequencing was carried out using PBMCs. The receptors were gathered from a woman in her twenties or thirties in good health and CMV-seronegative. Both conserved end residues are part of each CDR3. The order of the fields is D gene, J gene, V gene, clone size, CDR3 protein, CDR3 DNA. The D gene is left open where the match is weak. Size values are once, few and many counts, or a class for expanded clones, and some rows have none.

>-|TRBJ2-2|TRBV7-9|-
CASTSNTGELFF
TGTGCCAGCACCTCGAACACCGGGGAGCTGTTTTTT
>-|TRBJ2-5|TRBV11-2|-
CASSFRQETQYF
TGTGCCAGCAGTTTTAGACAAGAGACCCAGTACTTC
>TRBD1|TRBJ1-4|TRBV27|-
CASSFRSPGQGWGKLFF
TGTGCCAGCAGTTTTCGATCGCCGGGACAGGGGTGGGGAAAACTGTTTTTT
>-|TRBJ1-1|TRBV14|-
CASSYNVGAVEAFF
TGTGCCAGCAGTTATAACGTAGGGGCCGTTGAAGCTTTCTTT
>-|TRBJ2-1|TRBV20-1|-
CSARLVNEQFF
TGCAGTGCTAGGTTAGTAAATGAGCAGTTCTTC
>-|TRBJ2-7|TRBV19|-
CASSRDRSANLREQYF
TGTGCCAGTAGTAGAGACAGGTCCGCTAACCTCCGCGAGCAGTACTTC
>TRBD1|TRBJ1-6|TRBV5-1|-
CASSLASGQGSSPLHF
TGCGCCAGCAGCTTGGCGTCGGGACAGGGATCTTCACCCCTCCACTTT
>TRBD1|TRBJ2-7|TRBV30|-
CAWIPQGAPYEQYF
TGTGCCTGGATCCCGCAGGGGGCTCCCTACGAGCAGTACTTC
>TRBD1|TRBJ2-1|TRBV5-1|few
CASSPGTGINEQFF
TGCGCCAGCAGCCCCGGGACAGGGATCAATGAGCAGTTCTTC
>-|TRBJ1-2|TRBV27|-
CASSSLGTRYGYTF
TGTGCCAGCAGTTCACTCGGGACTCGATATGGCTACACCTTC
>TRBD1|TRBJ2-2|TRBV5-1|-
CASSLQLGDRNTGELFF
TGCGCCAGCAGCTTGCAGTTAGGGGACAGGAACACCGGGGAGCTGTTTTTT
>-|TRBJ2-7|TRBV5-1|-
CASSLAAGGYGEQYF
TGCGCCAGCAGCTTGGCCGCAGGGGGGTACGGGGAGCAGTACTTC
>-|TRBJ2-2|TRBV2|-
CASSEELAPGGELFF
TGTGCCAGCAGTGAGGAGTTGGCCCCAGGGGGGGAGCTGTTTTTT
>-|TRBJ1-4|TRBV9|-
CASSVDGMGNEKLFF
TGTGCCAGCAGCGTGGACGGGATGGGCAATGAAAAACTGTTTTTT
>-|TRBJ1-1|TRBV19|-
CASSPSVSAGTEAFF
TGTGCCAGTAGCCCGTCTGTGTCGGCGGGCACTGAAGCTTTCTTT
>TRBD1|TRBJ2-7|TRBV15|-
CATSRVNEGQGGYEQYF
TGTGCCACCAGCAGAGTTAATGAAGGACAGGGGGGCTACGAGCAGTACTTC
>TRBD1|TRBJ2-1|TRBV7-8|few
CASSLRQGRPLDEQFF
TGTGCCAGCAGCCTCCGACAGGGGCGACCTTTGGATGAGCAGTTCTTC
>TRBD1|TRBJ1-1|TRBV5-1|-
CASSYDRGRMNTEAFF
TGCGCCAGCAGCTACGACAGGGGGAGGATGAACACTGAAGCTTTCTTT
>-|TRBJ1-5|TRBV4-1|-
CASSLHLGNQPQHF
TGCGCCAGCAGCCTCCACTTAGGCAATCAGCCCCAGCATTTT
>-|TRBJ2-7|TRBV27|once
CASSFARNYYEQYF
TGTGCCAGCAGTTTCGCGAGGAATTACTACGAGCAGTACTTC